This T cell receptor (beta chain) was captured by sequencing in a study of cytomegalovirus exposure and HLA in healthy donors (dated by TCRdb to about 2017). For the wider study: In an earlier analysis of some 610 of the donors, approximately 300 Gb of sequence data and roughly 100 million unique TCR beta sequences from some 170 million T cells were reported. Roughly 310 gigabases of sequencing data and 70 million to 100 million unique TCR sequences were included in an early release covering roughly 700 HLA-typed donors. The study profiled the T cell repertoires of under 850 subjects by immunosequencing and related them to cytomegalovirus serostatus. A separate validation cohort of roughly 120 different subjects was used in addition to the roughly 670-subject first cohort. The number of donors typed differed by locus, with about 629-640 for A, B, C, DRB1 and DQB1, more than 500 for DQA1, 600 to 610 for DPA1, and under 490 for DPB1. In a later genetic analysis, genome-wide SNP genotypes for about 55% of the roughly 700 donors were used, and that subset was treated as a discovery cohort. A later analysis re-examined previously published TCR beta repertoires from hundreds of donors and added high-resolution HLA genotyping to investigate patterns of TCR occurrence. The study aimed to test whether cataloging public T cell receptors could reveal signatures of past pathogen exposure. Donor age, sex, ethnicity and CMV serostatus were compiled together with the repertoire data. The study combined high-throughput TCR immunosequencing, statistical association of individual TCRs with disease status, and machine learning to predict cytomegalovirus infection status. Every discovery cohort repertoire had been produced on one sequencing platform. About five DR-DQ haplotypes were treated as single units for association and clustering because of strong linkage in the cohort. To decide whether each TCR beta V gene segment behaved as functional or pseudogenic, an earlier analysis of some 600 of the donors relied on high-throughput TCR beta sequencing. Both class I and class II loci were covered by HLA typing, at four-digit resolution. Rather than using new phenotypic data, the later analysis identified candidate immune exposures from TCR beta sequences and from how often those sequences occurred across donors. Among the roughly 410 genotyped donors, 81% belonged to the genetic ancestry cluster associated with self-reported Caucasian donors. Across some 400 genotyped donors of the cohort, an average of approximately 220,000 unique TCR beta nucleotide sequences per donor were sequenced, and approximately 19% of those sequences were non-productive.

The cohort comprised approximately 700 healthy bone marrow donors. All cohort members were sampled while nominally healthy, although unrecorded immune exposures were likely present. The donor was CMV seronegative and was included in the group of a few hundred seronegative cohort members. Each donor provided a peripheral blood sample, and peripheral blood mononuclear cells were used for TCR beta sequencing. Genomic DNA extraction from the blood cell samples was performed with the Qiagen DNeasy Blood Extraction Kit. The germline V gene (reference sequence) gives CDR1 as MNHNY and CDR2 as SVGAGI. V is reduced by 5 bases and J by 3 bases, leaving a spacing of 13 bases between them. The CDR3 goes from the cysteine to the phenylalanine over 15 residues. This entry keeps only the CDR3 DNA: 45 bases, framed from base 1. This clone was picked up many times. It lacks a known antigen. No base quality information exists; no much larger clone differs at one position.

Study-wide conclusions, independent of this receptor: A further reported finding was that TCR beta sequences accurately predicted the HLA-A and HLA-B alleles for most subjects in the first cohort. In a later analysis, the rate of TCR association differed among HLA loci, with DRB1 alleles having the most associated TCRs and HLA-C alleles having the fewest. Only TCR beta chains were sequenced in this cohort, and the absence of alpha or paired-chain data limited detectable features. A later analysis found that most CMV-associated TCR beta chains appeared HLA-restricted, with HLA associations seemingly driven largely by CMV exposure. The classifier was reported to diagnose cytomegalovirus status with high specificity and sensitivity in both the original and validation cohorts. Most TCR sequences were seen in very few donors, while some public TCRs were found in many individuals. A few of the identified cytomegalovirus-associated TCR beta chains were confirmed in vitro to be specific for cytomegalovirus antigens. Because HLA typing was missing for some donors at each locus, association tests included only the typed subset. According to a later genetic analysis, donors in an Asian-associated ancestry cluster had fewer N-insertions in productive TCRs than the roughly 670-donor mean. Linkage disequilibrium might explain the correlated functional status among segregating V segments, but an unknown experimental factor could not be excluded. Some IMGT-functional V segments, including TRBV6-2 and TRBV6-3, could not be distinguished by the 87-base-pair reads and were therefore excluded. In a later analysis, 15,000 to 20,000 TCR beta sequences were associated with specific HLA alleles at a false discovery rate of 0.05. Presence/absence analyses assumed roughly uniform sequencing depth across donors, an assumption that may not hold. Broadly in line with IMGT annotations, most TCR beta V segments showed up in productive rearrangements about 90% or about 30% of the time in an earlier analysis of around 600 of the donors. An association between a missense DCLRE1C variant and V-gene and J-gene trimming of TCR beta chains was found in a later genetic analysis and replicated in an independent cohort. Strong co-occurrence of HLA alleles, especially DR and DQ, made assigning TCR associations to individual alleles difficult. In the study, approximately 150 TCR beta chains were listed as associated with cytomegalovirus. A group of highly shared sequence variants was considered likely to be a technical artifact of the sequencing pipeline. In a later analysis, several top co-occurrence clusters were reported to appear linked to parvovirus B19, influenza, CMV and Epstein-Barr virus. The only immune exposure information available for the cohort was CMV serostatus. The earlier analysis of approximately 540 of the donors excluded approximately 15 rarely observed V segments, including chromosome 9 orphons, because counts were too low. The authors suggested that the approach could potentially be extended to other disease states and immunological phenotypes. Compared with equally common non-associated chains, HLA-associated TCR beta chains in a later analysis were more clonally expanded and had lower generation probabilities.

The library was obtained by the immunoSEQ multiplex PCR assay. For the multiplex PCR, a mixture combining 60 forward primers for TCR Vbeta segments and 13 reverse primers for TCR Jbeta segments was used. The CDR3 region of rearranged TCR beta genes was amplified from genomic DNA with a multiplex PCR assay. On the Illumina HiSeq System, the amplified TCR beta libraries were sequenced as 87-base-pair reads. In the authors' own workflow: Across the 500 to 750 repertoires, a later analysis counted 80 million or so unique TCR beta chains, roughly 11 million of which were shared by at least two donors. Raw reads were error-corrected and collapsed into unique sequences by a nearest-neighbor algorithm in which closely related sequences were merged to remove PCR and sequencing errors. Alignment of CDR3 sequences to IMGT reference sequences was used to assign V, D and J gene segments. For a sequence to be retained, a match of at least six nucleotides to both a V gene segment and a J gene segment was required. A rearrangement was called productive if the CDR3 had no stop codons and remained in frame with V and J, and every other rearrangement was called non-productive. CDR3 was defined according to IMGT convention as the region running from the second conserved V-encoded cysteine to the conserved J-encoded phenylalanine. The earlier analysis of fewer than 700 of the donors excluded sequences that lacked an unambiguous match to a single V gene segment. An earlier analysis of fewer than 650 of the donors classified V segments as functional when productive rearrangements were above 56.7% and as segregating when the standard deviation between donors was above 5%. A statistical classification framework was built for diagnosing cytomegalovirus status from the catalog of TCR beta chain sequences. In a later analysis, V and J genes were assigned by comparing TCR nucleotide sequences against IMGT/GENE-DB human TR gene sequences. The TCRdist pipeline was used in a later analysis to assign CDR3 sequences and most-parsimonious VDJ recombination scenarios. In a later analysis, each TCR beta chain was defined by its CDR3 amino acid sequence together with its V-gene family, and reads without a unique V-gene family were excluded. A later analysis removed several hundred highly shared, low-generation-probability nucleotide sequences to deal with suspected cross-contamination and a sequencing artifact. In a later analysis, a clonal expansion index for each public chain was calculated from normalized within-repertoire ranks of inferred template counts. A later analysis computed generation probabilities with a VDJ recombination model fitted to out-of-frame rearrangements, and checked the results against IGoR. In a later analysis, hypergeometric tests were used to score TCR-TCR, TCR-HLA and TCR-CMV co-occurrence, with a repertoire-size bias correction applied to TCR pairs. In a later analysis, false discovery rates were estimated by permuting HLA or CMV assignments 20 times. In a later analysis, co-occurring TCRs were grouped using DBSCAN, and TCRdist sequence similarity was added for clustering within HLA-allele-positive subsets. Co-occurrence clustering excluded repertoires with fewer than 30,000 or more than 120,000 public chains, plus five with anomalous nucleotide sharing. The table was pulled from immuneACCESS by TCRdb, which kept in-frame rearrangements only. Such tables lose some clones; where checked, under half of the loss comes from unresolved V genes, and the rest has no known cause. The DNA gave D and trimming, while V, J and clone size come from that table. The sample has some 150,000 clones on record, roughly 85% of them singletons. The top ten hold 0.95% to 1.5% of the sample.

This receptor was taken from a woman between 50 and 59 years old in good health and CMV-seronegative. The V and J segments used are TRBV6-6 and TRBJ2-2, and TRBD1 may be the D gene, going by 6 matching bases. Input material: PBMCs. The sequence in DNA is TGTGCCAGCAGTAGCCCGGGACAACACACCGGGGAGCTGTTTTTT. Translation gives CASSSPGQHTGELFF.